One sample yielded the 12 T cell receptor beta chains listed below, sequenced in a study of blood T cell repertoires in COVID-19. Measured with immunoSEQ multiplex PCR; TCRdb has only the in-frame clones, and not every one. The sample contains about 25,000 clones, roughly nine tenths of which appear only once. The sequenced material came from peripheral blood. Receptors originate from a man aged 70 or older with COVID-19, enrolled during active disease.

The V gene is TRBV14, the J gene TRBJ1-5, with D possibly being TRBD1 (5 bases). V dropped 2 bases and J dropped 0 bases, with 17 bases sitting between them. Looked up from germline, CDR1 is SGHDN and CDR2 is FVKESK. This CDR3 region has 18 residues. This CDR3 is CASSQFPPVGHSNQPQHF. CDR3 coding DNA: TGTGCCAGCAGCCAATTTCCCCCCGTGGGGCATAGCAATCAGCCCCAGCATTTT.

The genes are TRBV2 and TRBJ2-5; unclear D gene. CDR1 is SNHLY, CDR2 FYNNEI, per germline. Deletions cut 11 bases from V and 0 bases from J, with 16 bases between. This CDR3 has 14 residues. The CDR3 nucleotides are TGTGCCGTGTTAACAGAAAGGTACCAAGAGACCCAGTACTTC. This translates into CAVLTERYQETQYF.

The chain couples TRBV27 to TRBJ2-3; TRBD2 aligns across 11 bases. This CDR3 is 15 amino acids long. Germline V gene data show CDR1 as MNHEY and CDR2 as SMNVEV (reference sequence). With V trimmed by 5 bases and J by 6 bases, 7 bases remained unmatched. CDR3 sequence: CASSLLAGGPDTQYF. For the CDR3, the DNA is TGTGCCAGCAGTCTTCTAGCGGGGGGACCTGATACGCAGTATTTT.

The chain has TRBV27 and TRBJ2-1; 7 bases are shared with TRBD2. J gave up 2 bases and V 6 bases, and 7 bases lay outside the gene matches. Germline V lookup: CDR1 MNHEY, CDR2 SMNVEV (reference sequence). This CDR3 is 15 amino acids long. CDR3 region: CASSPLLAAYNEQFF. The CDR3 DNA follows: TGTGCCAGCAGCCCCCTGCTAGCGGCCTACAATGAGCAGTTCTTC.

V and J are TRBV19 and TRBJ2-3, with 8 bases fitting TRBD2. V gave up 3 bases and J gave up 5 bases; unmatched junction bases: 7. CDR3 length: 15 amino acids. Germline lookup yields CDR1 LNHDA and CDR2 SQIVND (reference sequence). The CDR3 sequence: CASSILTSAGDTQYF. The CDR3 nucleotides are TGTGCCAGTAGTATCCTGACTAGCGCCGGAGATACGCAGTATTTT. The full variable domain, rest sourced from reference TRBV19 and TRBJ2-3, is DGGITQSPKYLFRKEGQNVTLSCEQNLNHDAMYWYRQDPGQGLRLIYYSQIVNDFQKGDIAEGYSVSREKKESFPLTVTSAQKNPTAFYLCASSILTSAGDTQYFGPGTRLTVL.

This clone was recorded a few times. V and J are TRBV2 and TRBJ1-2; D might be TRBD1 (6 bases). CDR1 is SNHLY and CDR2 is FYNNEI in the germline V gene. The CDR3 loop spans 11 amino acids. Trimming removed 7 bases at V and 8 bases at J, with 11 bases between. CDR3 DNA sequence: TGTGCCAGCACGGCAAGGGGGGGCTACACCTTC. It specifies CASTARGGYTF.

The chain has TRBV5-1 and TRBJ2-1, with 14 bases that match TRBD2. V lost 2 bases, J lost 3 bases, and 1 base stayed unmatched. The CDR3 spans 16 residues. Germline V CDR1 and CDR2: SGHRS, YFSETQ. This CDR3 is CASSFGLAGGYNEQFF. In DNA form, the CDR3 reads TGCGCCAGCAGCTTTGGACTAGCGGGAGGCTACAATGAGCAGTTCTTC.

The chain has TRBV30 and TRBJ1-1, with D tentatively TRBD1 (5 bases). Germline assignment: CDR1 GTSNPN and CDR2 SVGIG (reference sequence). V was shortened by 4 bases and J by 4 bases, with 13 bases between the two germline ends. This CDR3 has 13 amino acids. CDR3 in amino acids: CAWTRQGGTEAFF. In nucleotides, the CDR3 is TGTGCCTGGACACGCCAGGGTGGCACTGAAGCTTTCTTT. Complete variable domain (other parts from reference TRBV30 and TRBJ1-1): SQTIHQWPATLVQPVGSPLSLECTVEGTSNPNLYWYRQAAGRGLQLLFYSVGIGQISSEVPQNLSASRPQDRQFILSSKKLLLSDSGFYLCAWTRQGGTEAFFGQGTRLTVV.

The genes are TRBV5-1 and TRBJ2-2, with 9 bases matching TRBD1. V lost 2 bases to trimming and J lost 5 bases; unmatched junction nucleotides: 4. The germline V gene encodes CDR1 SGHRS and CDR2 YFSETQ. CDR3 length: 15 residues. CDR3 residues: CASSLQGAETGELFF. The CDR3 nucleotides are TGCGCCAGCAGCTTACAGGGGGCGGAGACCGGGGAGCTGTTTTTT. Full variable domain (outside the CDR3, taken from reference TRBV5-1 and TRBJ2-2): KAGVTQTPRYLIKTRGQQVTLSCSPISGHRSVSWYQQTPGQGLQFLFEYFSETQRNKGNFPGRFSGRQFSNSRSEMNVSTLELGDSALYLCASSLQGAETGELFFGEGSRLTVL.

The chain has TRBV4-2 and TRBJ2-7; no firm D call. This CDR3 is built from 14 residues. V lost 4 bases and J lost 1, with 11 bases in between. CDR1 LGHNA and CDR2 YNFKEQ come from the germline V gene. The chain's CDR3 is CASSPEVWSYEQYF. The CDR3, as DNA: TGTGCCAGCAGCCCCGAGGTCTGGTCCTACGAGCAGTACTTC.

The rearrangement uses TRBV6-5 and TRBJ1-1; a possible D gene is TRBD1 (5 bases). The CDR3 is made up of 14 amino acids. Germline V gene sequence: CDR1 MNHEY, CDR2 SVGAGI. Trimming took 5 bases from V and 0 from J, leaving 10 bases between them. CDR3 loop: CASSPLTVNTEAFF. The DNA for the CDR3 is TGTGCCAGCAGTCCCCTGACAGTGAACACTGAAGCTTTCTTT.

The CDR3 spells CASSLQGANSPLHF. CDR3 sequence (DNA): TGTGCCAGCAGTCTACAGGGGGCGAATTCACCCCTCCACTTT. This sequence joins TRBV6-5 and TRBJ1-6, with 9 bases fitting TRBD1. The trim removed 5 bases at V and 7 bases at J, leaving 3 bases unmatched. This CDR3 is built from 14 residues. Germline V gene sequence: CDR1 MNHEY, CDR2 SVGAGI.